One sample yielded the 10 T cell receptor beta chains listed below, sequenced in a study of metastatic and nonmetastatic thyroid tumors. Using MiXCR, TCRdb reanalyzed the PCR reads. The table lists 30,000 to 35,000 clones, about 15% of them singletons. Until they underwent thyroid surgery, no patient had received any treatment. The sequencing sample was made of blood. The receptor set was obtained from a male donor with papillary thyroid cancer or a benign thyroid nodule (not recorded which). Some clones in this sample may be carry-over from other donors' samples.

In its sample, this clone was seen many times. The chain combines TRBV18 with TRBJ2-7, with TRBD1 matching 7 bases. This CDR3 is built from 15 residues. CDR1 is KGHSH, CDR2 LQKENI, per germline. With 0 bases clipped from V and 3 bases from J, the junction kept 5 bases outside the gene matches. The CDR3 bases are TGTGCCAGCTCACCACCCGACAGGGCAGGCTACGAGCAGTACTTC. Its translation: CASSPPDRAGYEQYF. Supplemented by reference TRBV18 and TRBJ2-7, the full variable domain reads NAGVMQNPRHLVRRRGQEARLRCSPMKGHSHVYWYRQLPEEGLKFMVYLQKENIIDESGMPKERFSAEFPKEGPSILRIQQVVRGDSAAYFCASSPPDRAGYEQYFGPGTRLTVT.

This clone was recorded many times. The chain carries TRBV18 and TRBJ2-7; TRBD1 might be the D (5 bases). Germline assignment: CDR1 KGHSH and CDR2 LQKENI. V gave up 4 bases and J gave up 4 bases, with 11 bases separating them. The CDR3 has 13 residues. CDR3 residues: CASSRGFNYEQYF. DNA for the CDR3: TGTGCCAGCTCACGGGGCTTTAATTACGAGCAGTACTTC.

This clone was seen repeatedly, ten times or more. The chain has TRBV20-1 and TRBJ1-1, with 9 bases identical to TRBD1. CDR1 is DFQATT and CDR2 is SNEGSKA in the germline V gene (reference sequence). CDR3 length: 16 residues. With V trimmed by 4 bases and J by 0 bases, 9 bases remained unmatched. CDR3 sequence reads: CSATVTGGGMNTEAFF. The CDR3, as DNA: TGCAGTGCTACCGTGACAGGGGGAGGGATGAACACTGAAGCTTTCTTT.

The chain links TRBV7-3 to TRBJ2-1, with 8 bases aligning to TRBD1. CDR3 length: 13 amino acids. Germline CDR1 and CDR2: SGHTA and FQGTGA. V gave up 6 bases and J gave up 7 bases; unmatched junction bases: 5. CDR3 DNA sequence: TGTGCCAGCAGGACAGGGGACGGGAATGAGCAGTTCTTC. Amino acid sequence: CASRTGDGNEQFF.

This clone came up many times. The J gene is TRBJ2-1, the V gene TRBV11-1; 11 bases align to TRBD2. This CDR3 is built from 16 residues. CDR1 is SGHAT, CDR2 FQDESV, per germline (reference sequence). V shed 5 bases, J shed 4 bases, and the junction held 7 bases outside the gene matches. CDR3 region: CASSRMTSGNYNEQFF. CDR3 bases: TGTGCCAGCAGCAGGATGACTAGCGGGAATTACAATGAGCAGTTCTTC.

This clone was counted many times. The V gene is TRBV7-9, the J gene TRBJ1-5; D is possibly TRBD1 (5 bases). The CDR3 covers 15 residues. Trimming took off 0 bases at V and 4 bases at J, with 10 bases between the two ends. The germline V gene encodes CDR1 SEHNR and CDR2 FQNEAQ (reference sequence). For the CDR3, the DNA is TGTGCCAGCAGCTTAGCGGGGGTGGATAATCAGCCCCAGCATTTT. Translated: CASSLAGVDNQPQHF.

This clone occurred many times. The chain combines TRBV6-2 or TRBV6-3 with TRBJ2-2; 7 nucleotides line up with TRBD1. This CDR3 comprises 13 residues. Per germline, CDR1 MNHEY and CDR2 SVGEGT. V lost 6 bases to trimming and J lost 6 bases; unmatched junction nucleotides: 4. CDR3 DNA sequence: TGTGCCAGCAGGGGAACAGGGGCCGGGGAGCTGTTTTTT. Residues: CASRGTGAGELFF.

This clone was counted many times. This may be a read error, as it is one base from a much larger clone. This sample also contains other DNA sequences that code for the same CDR3. V gene TRBV6-1 combines with J gene TRBJ2-1; the match to TRBD1 covers 9 bases. This CDR3 has 13 amino acids. The germline CDR1 and CDR2 sequences are MNHNS and SASEGT. CDR3 coding DNA: TGCGCCAGCAGTTTCGGGACAGGGAATGAGCAGTTCTTC. Its translation: CASSFGTGNEQFF.

In its sample, this clone was seen many times. This rearrangement joins TRBV6-2 or TRBV6-3 to TRBJ2-2; D remains unclear. V was pared by 2 bases and J by 1 base, with 8 bases between. The germline V gene encodes CDR1 MNHEY and CDR2 SVGEGT. The CDR3 runs 15 residues. CDR3 bases: TGTGCCAGCAGTTACGGCCAGGTGAACACCGGGGAGCTGTTTTTT. Translating gives CASSYGQVNTGELFF.

This clone was seen repeatedly, ten times or more. CDR3 coding DNA: TGTGCCAGCAGGCCTAGCGGTTTCTCCTACAATGAGCAGTTCTTC. It codes for CASRPSGFSYNEQFF. The rearrangement links TRBV6-1 to TRBJ2-1, with 7 bases fitting TRBD2. V was pared by 6 bases and J by 0 bases, with 5 bases of the junction left unmatched. From germline, CDR1 is MNHNS and CDR2 SASEGT. CDR3 size: 15 residues.